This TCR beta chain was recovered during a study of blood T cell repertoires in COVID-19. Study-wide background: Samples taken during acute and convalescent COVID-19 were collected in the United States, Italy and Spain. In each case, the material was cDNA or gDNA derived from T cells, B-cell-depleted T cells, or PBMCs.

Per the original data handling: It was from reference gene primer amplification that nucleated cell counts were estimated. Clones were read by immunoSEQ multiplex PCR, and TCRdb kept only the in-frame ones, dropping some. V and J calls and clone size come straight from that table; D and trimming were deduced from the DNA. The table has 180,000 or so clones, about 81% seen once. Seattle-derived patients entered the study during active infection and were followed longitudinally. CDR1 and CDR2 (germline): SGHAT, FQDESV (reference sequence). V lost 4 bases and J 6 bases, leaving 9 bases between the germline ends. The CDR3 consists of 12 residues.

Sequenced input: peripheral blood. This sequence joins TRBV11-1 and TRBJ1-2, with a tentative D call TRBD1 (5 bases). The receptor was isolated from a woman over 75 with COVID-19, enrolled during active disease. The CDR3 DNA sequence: TGTGCCAGCAGCTGGGGCGGCGATGGCTACACCTTC. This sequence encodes CASSWGGDGYTF.